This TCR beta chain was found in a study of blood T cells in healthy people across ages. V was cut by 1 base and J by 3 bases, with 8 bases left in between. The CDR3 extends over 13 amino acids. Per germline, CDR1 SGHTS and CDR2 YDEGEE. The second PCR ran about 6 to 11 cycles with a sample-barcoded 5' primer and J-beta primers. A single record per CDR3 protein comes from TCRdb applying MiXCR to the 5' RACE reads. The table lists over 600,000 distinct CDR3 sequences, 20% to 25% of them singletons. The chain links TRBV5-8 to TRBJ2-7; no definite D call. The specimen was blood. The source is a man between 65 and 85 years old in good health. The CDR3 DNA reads TGTGCCAGCAGCTTGCAGTATGGCTACGAGCAGTACTTC. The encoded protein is CASSLQYGYEQYF.